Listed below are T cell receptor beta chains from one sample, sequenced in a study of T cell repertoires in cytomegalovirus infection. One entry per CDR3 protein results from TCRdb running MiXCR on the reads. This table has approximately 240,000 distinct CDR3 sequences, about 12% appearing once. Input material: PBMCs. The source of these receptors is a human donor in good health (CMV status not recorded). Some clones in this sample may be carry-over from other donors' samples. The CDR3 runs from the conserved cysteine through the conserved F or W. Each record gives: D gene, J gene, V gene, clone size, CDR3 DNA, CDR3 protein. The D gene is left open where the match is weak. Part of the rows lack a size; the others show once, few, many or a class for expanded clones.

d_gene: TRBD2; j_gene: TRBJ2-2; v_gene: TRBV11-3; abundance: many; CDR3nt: TGTGCCAGCACCCATCGGGGGGAGGGCCTTAACACCGGGGAGCTGTTTTTT; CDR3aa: CASTHRGEGLNTGELFF
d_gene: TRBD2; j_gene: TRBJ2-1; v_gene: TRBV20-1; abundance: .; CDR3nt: TGCAGTGCGGGGCATAGCGGGGAGTTCTACAATGAGCAGTTCTTC; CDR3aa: CSAGHSGEFYNEQFF
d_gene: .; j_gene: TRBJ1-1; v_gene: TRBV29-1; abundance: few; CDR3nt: TGCAGCGGTAGCTCGAGCGGGCGGGAAGCTTTCTTT; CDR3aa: CSGSSSGREAFF
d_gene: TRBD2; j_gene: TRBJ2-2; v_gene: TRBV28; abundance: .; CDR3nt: TGTGCCAGCAGTATTCCGGGACTAATCGGGGAGCTGTTTTTT; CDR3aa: CASSIPGLIGELFF
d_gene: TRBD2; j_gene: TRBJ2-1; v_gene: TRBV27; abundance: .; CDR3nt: TGTGCCAGCAGTTTCCCCTCGGGAGGAAGCAACAATGAGCAGTTCTTC; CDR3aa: CASSFPSGGSNNEQFF
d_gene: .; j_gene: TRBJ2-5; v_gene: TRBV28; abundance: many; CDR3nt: TGTGCCAGCAGCCGTCTAGCGTCCCGGGCCGGTGAGACCCAGTACTTC; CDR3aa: CASSRLASRAGETQYF
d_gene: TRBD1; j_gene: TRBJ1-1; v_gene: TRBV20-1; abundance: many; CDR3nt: TGCAGTGCCACACAGGGGGCGAGAAACACTGAAGCTTTCTTT; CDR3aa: CSATQGARNTEAFF
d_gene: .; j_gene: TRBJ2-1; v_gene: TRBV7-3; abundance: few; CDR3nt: TGTGCCAGCAGCATTATAGGAGCCGTGGGGGCAGGGAGGGAAAACAATGAGCAGTTCTTC; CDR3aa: CASSIIGAVGAGRENNEQFF
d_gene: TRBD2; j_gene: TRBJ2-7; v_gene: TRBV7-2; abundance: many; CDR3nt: TGTGCCAGCAGCTCGAGGGCTAGCGGGGACTACGAGCAGTACTTC; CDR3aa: CASSSRASGDYEQYF
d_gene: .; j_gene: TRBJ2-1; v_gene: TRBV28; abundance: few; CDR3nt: TGTGCCAGCGAAGAGGCCGGGAATGAGCAGTTCTTC; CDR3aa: CASEEAGNEQFF
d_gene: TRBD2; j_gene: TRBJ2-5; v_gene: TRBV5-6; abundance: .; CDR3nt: TGTGCCAGCAGCTTGGGGCGGGGGTCGAGCGCCCCAGAGACCCAGTACTTC; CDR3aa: CASSLGRGSSAPETQYF
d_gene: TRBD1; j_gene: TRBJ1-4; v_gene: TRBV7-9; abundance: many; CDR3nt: TGTGCCAGCAGCGGGGGACAGGGGAAAGCTAATGAAAAACTGTTTTTT; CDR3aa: CASSGGQGKANEKLFF
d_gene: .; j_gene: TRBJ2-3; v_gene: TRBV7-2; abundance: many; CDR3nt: TGTGCCAGCAGCTTAGCGACTAGGGCAGATACGCAGTATTTT; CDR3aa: CASSLATRADTQYF
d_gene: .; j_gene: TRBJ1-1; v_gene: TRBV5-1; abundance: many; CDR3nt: TGCGCCAGCAGCTTGGTCCCTGGGGGGGGGACTGAAGCTTTCTTT; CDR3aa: CASSLVPGGGTEAFF
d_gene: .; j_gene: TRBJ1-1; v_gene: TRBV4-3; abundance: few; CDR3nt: TGCGCCAGCAGCCGAGGAGCGGGCTTGGAGACTGAAGCTTTCTTT; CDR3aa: CASSRGAGLETEAFF
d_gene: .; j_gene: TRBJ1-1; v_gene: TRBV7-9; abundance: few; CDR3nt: TGTGCCGGTCAAGGGGACACTGAAGCTTTCTTT; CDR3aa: CAGQGDTEAFF
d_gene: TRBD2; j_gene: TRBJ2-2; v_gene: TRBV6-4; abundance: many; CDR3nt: TGTGCCAGCAAGAGACTAGCGGGAGACACCGGGGAGCTGTTTTTT; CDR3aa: CASKRLAGDTGELFF
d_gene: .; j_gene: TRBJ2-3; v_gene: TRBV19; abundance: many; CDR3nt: TGTGCCAGTAGTATCAGGCTACCTGATACGCAGTATTTT; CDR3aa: CASSIRLPDTQYF
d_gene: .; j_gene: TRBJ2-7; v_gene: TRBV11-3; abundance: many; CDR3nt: TGTGCCAGCAGCTTTTCCAGTCCCGGCGAGCAGTACTTC; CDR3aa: CASSFSSPGEQYF
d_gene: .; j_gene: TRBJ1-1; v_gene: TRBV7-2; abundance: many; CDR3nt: TGTGCCAGCAGCTTAGCCGGGGGGTTGAACACTGAAGCTTTCTTT; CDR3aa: CASSLAGGLNTEAFF
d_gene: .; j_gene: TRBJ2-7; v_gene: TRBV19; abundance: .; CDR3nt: TGTGCCAGTAGGCTAGGGGAGAGCTCCTACGAGCAGTACTTC; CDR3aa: CASRLGESSYEQYF
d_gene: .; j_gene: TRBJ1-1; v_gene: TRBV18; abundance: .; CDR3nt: TGTGCCAGCTCACCAGGGTTCGGTCCCAACACTGAAGCTTTCTTT; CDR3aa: CASSPGFGPNTEAFF
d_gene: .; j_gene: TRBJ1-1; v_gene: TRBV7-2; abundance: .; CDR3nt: TGTGCCAGCAGCTTAGTCCACCCGAACACTGAAGCTTTCTTT; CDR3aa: CASSLVHPNTEAFF
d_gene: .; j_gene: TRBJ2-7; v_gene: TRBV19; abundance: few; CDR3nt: TGTGCCACCTTAACGCAGGTTGCCCCCTACGAGCAGTACTTC; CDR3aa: CATLTQVAPYEQYF
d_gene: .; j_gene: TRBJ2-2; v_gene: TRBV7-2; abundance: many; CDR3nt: TGTGCCAGCAGCTTAGCTCTGGCCGGCACCGGGGAGCTGTTTTTT; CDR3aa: CASSLALAGTGELFF
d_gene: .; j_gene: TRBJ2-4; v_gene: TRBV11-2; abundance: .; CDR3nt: TGTGCCAGCAGCTTATCAGGGAAGTTTCCGGGAAACATTCAGTACTTC; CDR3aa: CASSLSGKFPGNIQYF
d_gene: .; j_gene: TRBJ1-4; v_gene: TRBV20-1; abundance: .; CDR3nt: TGCAGTGCTCGCACCCTGCGGGAGGGGGGTGAAAAACTGTTTTTT; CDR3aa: CSARTLREGGEKLFF
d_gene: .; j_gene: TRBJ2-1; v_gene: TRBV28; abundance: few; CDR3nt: TGTGCCAGCATTCCGCCCCACCGGTGGGCGGAGGGGCACAATGAGCAGTTCTTC; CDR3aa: CASIPPHRWAEGHNEQFF
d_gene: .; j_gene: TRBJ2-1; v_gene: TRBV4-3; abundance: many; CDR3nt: TGCGCCAGCAGCCAAACGGGGAATGAGCAGTTCTTC; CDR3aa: CASSQTGNEQFF
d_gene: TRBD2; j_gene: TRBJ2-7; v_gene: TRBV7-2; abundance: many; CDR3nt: TGTGCCAGCAGCTTAAGCGGGGCATCCTACGAGCAGTACTTC; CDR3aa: CASSLSGASYEQYF
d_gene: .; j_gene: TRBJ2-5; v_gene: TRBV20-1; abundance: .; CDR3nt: TGCAGTGCTAGAGATCAAGGTAGTCTGCCCCAAGAGACCCAGTACTTC; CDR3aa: CSARDQGSLPQETQYF
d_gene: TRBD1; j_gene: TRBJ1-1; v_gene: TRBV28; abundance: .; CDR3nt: TGTGCCAGCAGTCTTACAGGGGGAGTCACTGAAGCTTTCTTT; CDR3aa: CASSLTGGVTEAFF
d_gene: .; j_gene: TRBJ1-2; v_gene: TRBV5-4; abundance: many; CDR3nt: TGTGCCAGCAGCTTGGCAGGGCGGCCCTATGGCTACACCTTC; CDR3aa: CASSLAGRPYGYTF
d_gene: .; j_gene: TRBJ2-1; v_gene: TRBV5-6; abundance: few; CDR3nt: TGTGCCAGCAGCGATGGCGGGTACTACAATGAGCAGTTCTTC; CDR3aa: CASSDGGYYNEQFF
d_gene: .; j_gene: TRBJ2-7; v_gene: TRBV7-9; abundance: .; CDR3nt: TGTGCCAGCAGCGCTCCTAGGAATTTCTACGAGCAGTACTTC; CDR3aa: CASSAPRNFYEQYF
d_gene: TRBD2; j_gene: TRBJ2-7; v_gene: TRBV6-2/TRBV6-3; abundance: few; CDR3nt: TGTGCCAGCAGTTACGTTGCGACTAGCGGGCTCGACGAGCAGTACTTC; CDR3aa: CASSYVATSGLDEQYF
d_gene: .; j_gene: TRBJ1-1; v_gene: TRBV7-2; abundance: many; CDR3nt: TGTGCCAGCGGGGGAACAGTGAACACTGAAGCTTTCTTT; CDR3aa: CASGGTVNTEAFF
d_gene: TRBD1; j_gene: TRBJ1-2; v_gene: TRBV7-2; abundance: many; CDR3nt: TGTGCCAGCAGCCCGTACGGGACAGAGCATGGCTACACCTTC; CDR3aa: CASSPYGTEHGYTF
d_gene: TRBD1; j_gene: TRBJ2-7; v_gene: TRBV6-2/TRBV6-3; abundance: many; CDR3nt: TGTGCCGCAACGACAGGGGGGTTCTACGAGCAGTACTTC; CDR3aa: CAATTGGFYEQYF
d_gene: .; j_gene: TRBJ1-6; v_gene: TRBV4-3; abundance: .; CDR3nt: TGCGCCAGCAGCCAAGACGAAGGTGGGAATTCACCCCTCCACTTT; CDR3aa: CASSQDEGGNSPLHF
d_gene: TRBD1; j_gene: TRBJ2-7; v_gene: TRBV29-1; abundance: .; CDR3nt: TGCAGCGTTGGAGCGACAGGGGGGAGTGAGCAGTACTTC; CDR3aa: CSVGATGGSEQYF
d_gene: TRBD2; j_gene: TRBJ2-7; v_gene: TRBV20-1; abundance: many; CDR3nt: TGCAGTGCTGGCTCTAGCGGGAGGGCCGTTAGAGAAGAGCAGTACTTC; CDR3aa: CSAGSSGRAVREEQYF
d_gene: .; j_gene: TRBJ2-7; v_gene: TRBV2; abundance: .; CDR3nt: TGTGCCAGCAAGGGTCGGCGGGCAGAGTCCTCCTACGAGCAGTACTTC; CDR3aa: CASKGRRAESSYEQYF
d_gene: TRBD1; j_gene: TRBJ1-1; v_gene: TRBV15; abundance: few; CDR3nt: TGTGCCACCAGCGGGACAGGTATGAACACTGAAGCTTTCTTT; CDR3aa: CATSGTGMNTEAFF
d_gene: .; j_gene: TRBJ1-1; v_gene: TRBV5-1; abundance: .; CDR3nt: TGCGCCAGCAGCGTAGGATCAACAGTGAACACTGAAGCTTTCTTT; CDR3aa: CASSVGSTVNTEAFF
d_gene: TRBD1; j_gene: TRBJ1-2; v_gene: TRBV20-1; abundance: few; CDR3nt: TGCAGTGCTAGAACAGGGGGCCTTGGCTATGGCTACACCTTC; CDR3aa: CSARTGGLGYGYTF
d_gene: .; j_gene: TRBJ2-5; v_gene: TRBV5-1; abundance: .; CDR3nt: TGCGCCAGCAGCTTGAGTGGAGAGACCCTGTACTTC; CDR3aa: CASSLSGETLYF
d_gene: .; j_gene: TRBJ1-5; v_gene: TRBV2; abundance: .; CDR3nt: TGTGCCAGCGATAGGGATACTTTGCAGCCCCAGCATTTT; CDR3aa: CASDRDTLQPQHF
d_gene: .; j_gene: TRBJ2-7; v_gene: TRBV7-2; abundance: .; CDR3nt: TGTGCCAGCAGCTTAGAGGGGCCCCCCTACGAGCAGTACTTC; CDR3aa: CASSLEGPPYEQYF